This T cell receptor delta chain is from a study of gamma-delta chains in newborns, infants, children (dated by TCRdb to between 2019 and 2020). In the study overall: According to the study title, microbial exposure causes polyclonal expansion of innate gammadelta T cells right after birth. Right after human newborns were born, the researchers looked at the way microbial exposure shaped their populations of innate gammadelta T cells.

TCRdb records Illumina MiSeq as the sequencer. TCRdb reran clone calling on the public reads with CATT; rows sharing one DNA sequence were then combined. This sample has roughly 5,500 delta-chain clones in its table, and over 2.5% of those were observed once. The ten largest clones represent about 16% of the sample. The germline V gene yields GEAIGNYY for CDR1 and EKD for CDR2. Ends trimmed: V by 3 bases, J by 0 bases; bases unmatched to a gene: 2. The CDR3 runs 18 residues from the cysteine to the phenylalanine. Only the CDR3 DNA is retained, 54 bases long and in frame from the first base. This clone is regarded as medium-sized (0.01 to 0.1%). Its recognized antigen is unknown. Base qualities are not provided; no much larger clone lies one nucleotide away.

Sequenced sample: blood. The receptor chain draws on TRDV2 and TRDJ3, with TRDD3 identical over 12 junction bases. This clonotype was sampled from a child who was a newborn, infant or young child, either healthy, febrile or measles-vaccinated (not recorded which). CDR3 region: CACDHWGIHSWDTRQMFF. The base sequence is TGTGCCTGTGACCACTGGGGGATACACTCCTGGGACACCCGACAGATGTTTTTC.